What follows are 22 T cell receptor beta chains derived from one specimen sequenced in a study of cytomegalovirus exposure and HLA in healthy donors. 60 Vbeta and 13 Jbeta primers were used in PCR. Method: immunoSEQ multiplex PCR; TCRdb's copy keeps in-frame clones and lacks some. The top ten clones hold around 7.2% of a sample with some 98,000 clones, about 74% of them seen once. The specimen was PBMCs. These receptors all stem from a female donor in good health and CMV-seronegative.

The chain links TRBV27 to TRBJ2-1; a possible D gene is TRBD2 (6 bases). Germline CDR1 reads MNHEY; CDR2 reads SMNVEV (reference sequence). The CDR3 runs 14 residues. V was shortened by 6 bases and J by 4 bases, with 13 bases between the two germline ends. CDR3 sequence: CASRLLGLYNEQFF. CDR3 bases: TGTGCCAGCAGGCTTTTGGGACTTTACAATGAGCAGTTCTTC.

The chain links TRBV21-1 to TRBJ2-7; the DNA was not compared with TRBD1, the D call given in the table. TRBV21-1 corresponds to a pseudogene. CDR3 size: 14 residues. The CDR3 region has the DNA TGTGCCAGCAGCCGAGGGACAGGGGGCGACGAGCAGTACTTC. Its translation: CASSRGTGGDEQYF.

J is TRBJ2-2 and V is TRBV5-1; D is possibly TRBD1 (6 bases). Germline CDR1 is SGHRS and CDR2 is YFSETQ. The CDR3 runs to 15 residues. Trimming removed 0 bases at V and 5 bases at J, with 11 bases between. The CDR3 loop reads CASSLAATGTGELFF. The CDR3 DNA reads TGCGCCAGCAGCTTGGCGGCCACAGGGACCGGGGAGCTGTTTTTT.

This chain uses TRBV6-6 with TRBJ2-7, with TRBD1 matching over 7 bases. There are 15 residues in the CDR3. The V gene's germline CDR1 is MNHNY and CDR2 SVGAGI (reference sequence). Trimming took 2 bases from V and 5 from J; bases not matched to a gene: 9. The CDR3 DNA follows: TGTGCCAGCAGTTACCCGACAGGGAGTATGGACGAGCAGTACTTC. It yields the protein CASSYPTGSMDEQYF.

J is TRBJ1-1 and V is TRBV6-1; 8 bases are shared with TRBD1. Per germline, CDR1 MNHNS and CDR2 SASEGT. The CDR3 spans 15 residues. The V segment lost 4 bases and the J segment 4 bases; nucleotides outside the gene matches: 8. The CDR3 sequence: CASSGGTGSGTEAFF. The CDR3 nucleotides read TGTGCCAGCAGTGGGGGGACAGGATCGGGCACTGAAGCTTTCTTT.

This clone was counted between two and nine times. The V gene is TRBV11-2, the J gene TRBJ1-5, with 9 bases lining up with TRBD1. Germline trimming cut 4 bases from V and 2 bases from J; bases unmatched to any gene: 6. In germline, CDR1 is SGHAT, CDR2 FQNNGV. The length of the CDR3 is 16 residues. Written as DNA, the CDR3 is TGTGCCAGCAGCTCAAACACAGGGGGCGGCAATCAGCCCCAGCATTTT. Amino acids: CASSSNTGGGNQPQHF.

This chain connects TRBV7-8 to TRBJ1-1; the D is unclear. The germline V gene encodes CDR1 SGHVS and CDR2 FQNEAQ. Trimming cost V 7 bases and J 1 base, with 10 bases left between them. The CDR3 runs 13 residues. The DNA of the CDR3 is TGTGCCAGCACCTACGGGAAGAACACTGAAGCTTTCTTT. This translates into CASTYGKNTEAFF.

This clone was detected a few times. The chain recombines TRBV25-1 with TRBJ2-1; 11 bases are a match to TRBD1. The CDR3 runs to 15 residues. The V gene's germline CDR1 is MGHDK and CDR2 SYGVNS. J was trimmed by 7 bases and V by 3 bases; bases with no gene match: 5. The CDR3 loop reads CASSEEDRGRNEQFF. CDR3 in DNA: TGTGCCAGCAGTGAGGAGGACAGGGGGCGGAATGAGCAGTTCTTC.

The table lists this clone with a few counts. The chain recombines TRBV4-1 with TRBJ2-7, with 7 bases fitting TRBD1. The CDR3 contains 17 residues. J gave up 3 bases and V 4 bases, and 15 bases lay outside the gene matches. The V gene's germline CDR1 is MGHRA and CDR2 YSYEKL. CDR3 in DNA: TGCGCCAGCAGCCGCTCCCAATACGGGGACAGCAACTACGAGCAGTACTTC. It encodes CASSRSQYGDSNYEQYF.

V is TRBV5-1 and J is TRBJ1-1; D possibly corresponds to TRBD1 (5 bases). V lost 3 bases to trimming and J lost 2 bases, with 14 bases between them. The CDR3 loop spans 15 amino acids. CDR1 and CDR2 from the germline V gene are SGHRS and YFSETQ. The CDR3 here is CASSSGVGINTEAFF. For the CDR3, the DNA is TGCGCCAGCAGCTCGGGGGTAGGGATAAACACTGAAGCTTTCTTT.

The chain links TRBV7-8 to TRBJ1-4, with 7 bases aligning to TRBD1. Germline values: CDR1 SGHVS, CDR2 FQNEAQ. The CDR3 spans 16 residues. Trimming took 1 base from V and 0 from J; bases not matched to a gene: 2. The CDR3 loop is CASSLVQGATNEKLFF. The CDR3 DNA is TGTGCCAGCAGCTTAGTGCAGGGGGCAACTAATGAAAAACTGTTTTTT.

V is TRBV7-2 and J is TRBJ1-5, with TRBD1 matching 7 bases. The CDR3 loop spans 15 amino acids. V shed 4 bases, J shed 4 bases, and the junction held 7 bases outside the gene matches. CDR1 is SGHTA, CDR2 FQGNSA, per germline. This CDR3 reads CASSSQGQLNQPQHF. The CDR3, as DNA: TGTGCCAGCAGCTCCCAGGGACAGTTGAATCAGCCCCAGCATTTT.

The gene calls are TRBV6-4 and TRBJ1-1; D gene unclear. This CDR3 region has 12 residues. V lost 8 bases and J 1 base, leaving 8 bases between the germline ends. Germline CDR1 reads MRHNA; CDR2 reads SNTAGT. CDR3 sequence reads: CASEEGNTEAFF. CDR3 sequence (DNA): TGTGCCAGCGAGGAGGGGAACACTGAAGCTTTCTTT.

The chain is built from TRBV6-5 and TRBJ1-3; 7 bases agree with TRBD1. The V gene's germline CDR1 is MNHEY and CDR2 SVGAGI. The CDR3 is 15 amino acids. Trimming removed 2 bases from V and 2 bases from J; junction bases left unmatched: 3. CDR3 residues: CASSYSRGTGNTIYF. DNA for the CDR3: TGTGCCAGCAGTTACAGCAGGGGGACTGGAAACACCATATATTTT.

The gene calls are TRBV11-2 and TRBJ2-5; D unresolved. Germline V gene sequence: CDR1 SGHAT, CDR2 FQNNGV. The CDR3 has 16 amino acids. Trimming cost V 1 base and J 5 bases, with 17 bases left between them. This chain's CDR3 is CASSLARSPPRETQYF. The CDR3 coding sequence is TGTGCCAGCAGCTTAGCACGGTCCCCCCCGCGGGAGACCCAGTACTTC.

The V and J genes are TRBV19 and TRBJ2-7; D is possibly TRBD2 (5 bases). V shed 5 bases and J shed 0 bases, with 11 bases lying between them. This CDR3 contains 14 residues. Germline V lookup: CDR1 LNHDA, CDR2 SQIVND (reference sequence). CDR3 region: CASSQPSISYEQYF. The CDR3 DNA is TGTGCCAGTAGTCAACCTAGCATCTCCTACGAGCAGTACTTC.

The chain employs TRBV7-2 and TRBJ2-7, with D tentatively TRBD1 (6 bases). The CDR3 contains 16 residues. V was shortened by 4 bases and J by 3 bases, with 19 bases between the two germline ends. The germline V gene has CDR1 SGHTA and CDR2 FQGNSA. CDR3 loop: CASSSGEGWKGYEQYF. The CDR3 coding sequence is TGTGCCAGCAGCTCAGGGGAAGGTTGGAAGGGCTACGAGCAGTACTTC.

The CDR3, as DNA: TGTGCCAGCTCCCGGGGGGACAGGACCCATGGCTACACCTTC. Translating it yields CASSRGDRTHGYTF. The chain recombines TRBV18 with TRBJ1-2; 8 bases map to TRBD1. CDR3 size: 14 residues. V shed 6 bases, J shed 6 bases, and the junction held 9 bases outside the gene matches. CDR1 and CDR2 from the germline V gene are KGHSH and LQKENI. The whole variable domain, remainder taken from reference TRBV18 and TRBJ1-2, is NAGVMQNPRHLVRRRGQEARLRCSPMKGHSHVYWYRQLPEEGLKFMVYLQKENIIDESGMPKERFSAEFPKEGPSILRIQQVVRGDSAAYFCASSRGDRTHGYTFGSGTRLTVV.

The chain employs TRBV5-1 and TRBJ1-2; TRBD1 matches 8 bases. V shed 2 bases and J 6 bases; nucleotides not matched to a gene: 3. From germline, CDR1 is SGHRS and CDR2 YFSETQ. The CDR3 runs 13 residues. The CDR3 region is CASSLYRGDGYTF. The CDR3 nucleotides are TGCGCCAGCAGCTTATACAGGGGGGATGGCTACACCTTC.

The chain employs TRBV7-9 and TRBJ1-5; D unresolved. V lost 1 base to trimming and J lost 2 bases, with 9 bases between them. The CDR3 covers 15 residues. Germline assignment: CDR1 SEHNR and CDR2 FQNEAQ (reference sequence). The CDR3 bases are TGTGCCAGCAGCTTAGATGGTACTGGCAATCAGCCCCAGCATTTT. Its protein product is CASSLDGTGNQPQHF. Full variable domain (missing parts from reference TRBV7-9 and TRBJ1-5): DTGVSQNPRHKITKRGQNVTFRCDPISEHNRLYWYRQTLGQGPEFLTYFQNEAQLEKSRLLSDRFSAERPKGSFSTLEIQRTEQGDSAMYLCASSLDGTGNQPQHFGDGTRLSIL.

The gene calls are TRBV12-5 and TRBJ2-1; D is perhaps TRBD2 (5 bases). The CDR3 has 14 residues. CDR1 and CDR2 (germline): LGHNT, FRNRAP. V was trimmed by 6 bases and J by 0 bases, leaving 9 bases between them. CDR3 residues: CASGRRRSYNEQFF. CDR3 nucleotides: TGTGCTAGTGGCCGGAGGCGCTCCTACAATGAGCAGTTCTTC.

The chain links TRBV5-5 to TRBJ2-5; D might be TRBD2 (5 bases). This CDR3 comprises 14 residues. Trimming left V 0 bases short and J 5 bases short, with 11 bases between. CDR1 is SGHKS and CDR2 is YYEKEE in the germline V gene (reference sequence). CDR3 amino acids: CASSLGLGGETQYF. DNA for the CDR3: TGTGCCAGCAGCTTGGGGCTGGGCGGGGAGACCCAGTACTTC.